The clone carrying this TCR beta chain was counted a single time. The antigen remains unidentified. Per the germline V gene, CDR1 is SNHLY and CDR2 is FYNNEI. Germline trimming cut 7 bases from V and 1 base from J; bases unmatched to any gene: 10. The CDR3 extends over 16 amino acids. The source of the sample is a study of T cell responses to AZD1222 COVID-19 vaccine. Study-level findings and limits: Just a handful of AZD1222 recipients tested seropositive at baseline. With dominance at 160-218 and 743-854, vaccine-associated CD4 TCRs spanned spike.

The assay was immunoSEQ multiplex PCR, and TCRdb's table has in-frame clones only and misses some. This sample has about 140,000 clones, with roughly nine tenths found just once. The chain couples TRBV2 to TRBJ2-7; 10 bases map to TRBD1. The sequenced sample was peripheral blood, obtained 28 days after the second AZD1222 dose. The TCR sequence derives from an adult who received the AZD1222 COVID-19 vaccine. Written as DNA, the CDR3 is TGTGCCAGCATCCCTACACCGGGACAGGGGTCCTACGAGCAGTACTTC. Encoded protein: CASIPTPGQGSYEQYF. Filled out from reference TRBV2 and TRBJ2-7, the complete variable domain reads EPEVTQTPSHQVTQMGQEVILRCVPISNHLYFYWYRQILGQKVEFLVSFYNNEISEKSEIFDDQFSVERPDGSNFTLKIRSTKLEDSAMYFCASIPTPGQGSYEQYFGPGTRLTVT.